Following are 26 T cell receptor beta chains from one sample sequenced in a study of shared clonotypes between healthy human individuals. Method: immunoSEQ multiplex PCR; TCRdb's copy keeps in-frame clones and lacks some. The repertoire holds about 460,000 clones, with 77% as singletons. Sequencing was done on a sample of PBMCs. Receptors originate from a woman in her thirties or forties in good health. Some clones in this sample may be carry-over from other donors' samples.

The DNA for the CDR3 is TGTGCCAGCACCCTGGGGGGCGGCGCCTACGAGCAGTACTTC. Translating it yields CASTLGGGAYEQYF. The gene calls are TRBV28 and TRBJ2-7; D assignment may be TRBD1 or TRBD2 (6 bases each). The CDR3 runs to 14 residues. Trimming removed 7 bases from V and 2 bases from J, with 15 bases in between. Germline CDR1 is MDHEN and CDR2 is SYDVKM.

The V and J genes are TRBV28 and TRBJ2-7, with D unresolved. CDR1 and CDR2 from the germline V gene are MDHEN and SYDVKM. The CDR3 length is 11 residues. V was pared by 4 bases and J by 7 bases, with 8 bases between. The CDR3 DNA is TGTGCCAGCAGTTCTCCTCGGGAGCAGTACTTC. Protein sequence: CASSSPREQYF.

The J gene is TRBJ1-2, the V gene TRBV15; D gene ambiguous. The CDR3 sequence is 15 residues long. Germline CDR1 and CDR2: LNHNV and YYDKDF (reference sequence). The V end was cut by 0 bases, the J end by 0 bases, with 8 bases between. CDR3 loop: CATSRDRPPNYGYTF. CDR3 coding DNA: TGTGCCACCAGCAGAGATCGTCCACCTAACTATGGCTACACCTTC.

The rearrangement links TRBV7-8 to TRBJ2-1, with 8 bases aligning to TRBD2. With 1 base clipped from V and 0 bases from J, the junction kept 8 bases outside the gene matches. The germline V gene has CDR1 SGHVS and CDR2 FQNEAQ. The CDR3 is 18 residues long. Here the CDR3 reads CASSLGELAGSSYNEQFF. In nucleotides, the CDR3 is TGTGCCAGCAGCTTAGGGGAGTTAGCGGGAAGCTCCTACAATGAGCAGTTCTTC.

The rearrangement joins TRBV20-1 to TRBJ2-1; no clear D gene. The CDR3 runs to 11 residues. The V and J ends lost 7 bases and 8 bases respectively, with 12 bases between them. Germline values: CDR1 DFQATT, CDR2 SNEGSKA (reference sequence). The CDR3 loop reads CSVSAGDEQFF. Here the CDR3 DNA reads TGCAGTGTTTCAGCTGGCGATGAGCAGTTCTTC.

This chain's CDR3 is CASSPHETPASYEQYF. The CDR3 DNA is TGTGCCAGCAGCCCCCATGAGACGCCCGCCTCCTACGAGCAGTACTTC. This chain joins TRBV9 and TRBJ2-7; D unresolved. Germline loops: CDR1 SGDLS, CDR2 YYNGEE. The CDR3 runs 16 residues. V dropped 4 bases and J dropped 0 bases, with 17 bases sitting between them. Full variable domain (outside the CDR3, taken from reference TRBV9 and TRBJ2-7): DSGVTQTPKHLITATGQRVTLRCSPRSGDLSVYWYQQSLDQGLQFLIQYYNGEERAKGNILERFSAQQFPDLHSELNLSSLELGDSALYFCASSPHETPASYEQYFGPGTRLTVT.

This sequence joins TRBV19 and TRBJ2-1; 13 bases are a match to TRBD2. The germline gives CDR1 LNHDA, CDR2 SQIVND (reference sequence). This CDR3 contains 17 residues. J gave up 7 bases and V 5 bases, and 11 bases lay outside the gene matches. The chain's CDR3 is CASSVGTSGNRENEQFF. The DNA for the CDR3 is TGTGCCAGTAGTGTCGGGACTAGCGGGAATCGGGAGAATGAGCAGTTCTTC. Supplemented by reference TRBV19 and TRBJ2-1, the full variable domain reads DGGITQSPKYLFRKEGQNVTLSCEQNLNHDAMYWYRQDPGQGLRLIYYSQIVNDFQKGDIAEGYSVSREKKESFPLTVTSAQKNPTAFYLCASSVGTSGNRENEQFFGPGTRLTVL.

Details on this clone: A single base is all that separates this from a far larger clone, so a read error is likely. The chain has TRBV29-1 and TRBJ1-1, with a possible D match to TRBD1 (5 bases). The CDR3 runs to 14 residues. Germline V gene data show CDR1 as SQVTM and CDR2 as ANQGSEA. V dropped 7 bases and J dropped 1 base, with 16 bases sitting between them. The CDR3 DNA reads TGCAGCGCTGCCTCCGGGGCGTCGAACACTGAAGCTTTCTTT. It translates to CSAASGASNTEAFF.

A note on this clone: A far larger clone is one base from this, pointing to a likely read error. Distinct nucleotide sequences in the sample also encode this CDR3. The chain links TRBV27 to TRBJ2-1; 14 nucleotides line up with TRBD2. This CDR3 is 14 amino acids long. Germline values: CDR1 MNHEY, CDR2 SMNVEV (reference sequence). V shed 6 bases, J shed 15 bases, and the junction held 10 bases outside the gene matches. DNA for the CDR3: TGTGCCAGCAGGGCCGGGACTAGCGGGAGACGGCGGTTCTTC. Protein sequence: CASRAGTSGRRRFF.

The chain combines TRBV6-5 with TRBJ2-5; TRBD1 agrees at 10 bases. Germline assignment: CDR1 MNHEY and CDR2 SVGAGI. J lost 3 bases, V lost 0 bases, and 4 bases had no gene match. This CDR3 spans 16 amino acids. CDR3 residues: CASSYSGTGAEETQYF. DNA of the CDR3: TGTGCCAGCAGTTACTCAGGGACAGGGGCGGAAGAGACCCAGTACTTC.

The CDR3 sequence: CASSQSTGVSYEQYF. In nucleotides, the CDR3 is TGTGCCAGCAGCCAATCGACAGGGGTCTCCTACGAGCAGTACTTC. The genes are TRBV7-8 and TRBJ2-7; 8 bases fit TRBD1. Germline V gives CDR1 SGHVS, CDR2 FQNEAQ. V trimming: 5 bases; J trimming: 0 bases; junction bases outside the gene matches: 6. This CDR3 has 15 amino acids.

This rearrangement joins TRBV29-1 to TRBJ2-7; TRBD1 matches at 11 bases. V was pared by 5 bases and J by 3 bases, with 12 bases of the junction left unmatched. There are 16 residues in the CDR3. CDR1 is SQVTM and CDR2 is ANQGSEA in the germline V gene. The CDR3 loop is CSVFAPRGQGVYEQYF. The CDR3 nucleotides read TGCAGCGTTTTCGCACCCCGGGGACAGGGGGTCTACGAGCAGTACTTC.

Note on this clone: This probably arose from a read error, given a far larger clone one base away. The same CDR3 arises from other DNA sequences in this sample as well. The chain links TRBV30 to TRBJ2-3; D possibly matches TRBD1 or TRBD2 (5 bases each). Deletions cut 5 bases from V and 2 bases from J, with 8 bases between. This CDR3 comprises 12 residues. Germline-derived CDR1 and CDR2 are GTSNPN and SVGIG (reference sequence). The CDR3 is CAWGTYTDTQYF. In DNA form, the CDR3 reads TGTGCCTGGGGGACCTACACAGATACGCAGTATTTT. The full variable domain, rest sourced from reference TRBV30 and TRBJ2-3, is SQTIHQWPATLVQPVGSPLSLECTVEGTSNPNLYWYRQAAGRGLQLLFYSVGIGQISSEVPQNLSASRPQDRQFILSSKKLLLSDSGFYLCAWGTYTDTQYFGPGTRLTVL.

The chain links TRBV28 to TRBJ2-1, with 9 bases identical to TRBD1. This CDR3 has 21 residues. Germline values: CDR1 MDHEN, CDR2 SYDVKM. V trimming: 6 bases; J trimming: 4 bases; junction bases outside the gene matches: 25. The CDR3 sequence: CASRFPFRDRAKVGGYNEQFF. The CDR3 DNA reads TGTGCCAGCAGGTTTCCATTCCGGGACAGGGCCAAAGTGGGGGGTTACAATGAGCAGTTCTTC.

This clone has a count of ten or more. Different DNA sequences within this sample yield the same CDR3. V gene TRBV5-4 combines with J gene TRBJ1-1, with 9 bases matching TRBD1. The CDR3 contains 15 residues. Losses at the gene ends were 1 base for V and 4 bases for J; bases not matched to a gene: 5. Looked up from germline, CDR1 is SGHNT and CDR2 is YYREEE (reference sequence). Here the CDR3 DNA reads TGTGCCAGCAGCTTGACAGGGGGCTTGGGCACTGAAGCTTTCTTT. Translated, it gives CASSLTGGLGTEAFF.

The sample holds one count of this clone. The chain recombines TRBV6-5 with TRBJ2-1; 12 bases fit TRBD2. Per the germline V gene, CDR1 is MNHEY and CDR2 is SVGAGI. The V segment lost 6 bases and the J segment 7 bases; nucleotides outside the gene matches: 4. This CDR3 is 14 amino acids long. CDR3 nucleotides: TGTGCCAGCAGGAGGACTAGCGGGATTAATGAGCAGTTCTTC. Its protein product is CASRRTSGINEQFF.

The chain recombines TRBV28 with TRBJ2-3; 9 bases match TRBD2. Germline V gene data show CDR1 as MDHEN and CDR2 as SYDVKM. The CDR3 loop spans 14 amino acids. J gave up 5 bases and V 4 bases, and 4 bases lay outside the gene matches. CDR3: CASSSSGTVDTQYF. For the CDR3, the DNA is TGTGCCAGCAGTTCTAGCGGGACCGTAGATACGCAGTATTTT.

This chain links TRBV6-1 with TRBJ2-5; the D gene is possibly TRBD1 (6 bases). This CDR3 contains 14 residues. The germline V gene has CDR1 MNHNS and CDR2 SASEGT. The ends were cut back, 5 bases at V and 1 base at J, with 11 bases in the middle. CDR3 loop: CASSFRGGQETQYF. The CDR3 DNA follows: TGTGCCAGCAGTTTCAGGGGTGGCCAAGAGACCCAGTACTTC.

The chain joins TRBV18 to TRBJ2-6, with D possibly matching TRBD1 (5 bases). Trimming stripped 3 bases from V and 0 bases from J, with 9 bases between. The V gene's germline CDR1 is KGHSH and CDR2 LQKENI. The CDR3 sequence is 16 residues long. Here the CDR3 reads CASSPLGASGANVLTF. CDR3 nucleotide sequence: TGTGCCAGCTCACCCTTAGGGGCCTCTGGGGCCAACGTCCTGACTTTC. Combining the CDR3 with reference TRBV18 and TRBJ2-6 gives the whole variable domain NAGVMQNPRHLVRRRGQEARLRCSPMKGHSHVYWYRQLPEEGLKFMVYLQKENIIDESGMPKERFSAEFPKEGPSILRIQQVVRGDSAAYFCASSPLGASGANVLTFGAGSRLTVL.

This chain links TRBV7-8 with TRBJ2-7; D is tentatively TRBD1 or TRBD2 (6 bases each). This CDR3 is 16 amino acids long. Germline CDR1 is SGHVS and CDR2 is FQNEAQ. Trimming stripped 5 bases from V and 2 bases from J, with 19 bases between. CDR3 in DNA: TGTGCCAGCAGCGCCAGGGGACGGCGGGGCACCTACGAGCAGTACTTC. Translation: CASSARGRRGTYEQYF.

The chain carries TRBV11-2 and TRBJ2-7; unclear D gene. CDR3 size: 14 residues. Germline V gives CDR1 SGHAT, CDR2 FQNNGV. Trimming stripped 3 bases from V and 5 bases from J, with 14 bases between. The CDR3: CASSFVANSDEQYF. The CDR3 coding sequence is TGTGCCAGCAGCTTTGTGGCCAACAGCGACGAGCAGTACTTC.

The chain employs TRBV6-5 and TRBJ1-1; unclear D gene. The CDR3 has 12 amino acids. Trimming took 6 bases from V and 6 from J, leaving 11 bases between them. Germline V gene data show CDR1 as MNHEY and CDR2 as SVGAGI. The CDR3 is CASRSYDSEAFF. CDR3 DNA: TGTGCCAGCAGGTCGTATGACTCTGAAGCTTTCTTT.

This clone came up once. The chain joins TRBV5-1 to TRBJ1-1; perhaps TRBD1 as D (5 bases). This CDR3 has 15 residues. Germline V CDR1 and CDR2: SGHRS, YFSETQ. V was clipped by 0 bases and J by 3 bases, with 12 bases between them. The CDR3: CASSLEPGGYTEAFF. CDR3 nucleotide sequence: TGCGCCAGCAGCTTGGAACCGGGGGGTTACACTGAAGCTTTCTTT.

The J gene is TRBJ2-7, the V gene TRBV7-2; tentative D call: TRBD2 (7 bases). CDR3 length: 12 residues. Trimming stripped 6 bases from V and 6 bases from J, with 12 bases between. The germline CDR1 and CDR2 sequences are SGHTA and FQGNSA. The CDR3 loop reads CASRLGGGEQYF. In nucleotides, the CDR3 is TGTGCCAGCAGGCTAGGGGGGGGCGAGCAGTACTTC.

The gene calls are TRBV5-6 and TRBJ2-7, with 11 bases lining up with TRBD1. Germline-derived CDR1 and CDR2 are SGHDT and YYEEEE. CDR3 length equals 14 residues. The J segment lost 6 bases and the V segment lost 5 bases, leaving 7 bases of the junction unmatched. CDR3: CASSFKDRGLEQYF. The DNA for the CDR3 is TGTGCCAGCAGTTTTAAGGACAGGGGGCTCGAGCAGTACTTC. Full variable domain (rest looked up from reference TRBV5-6 and TRBJ2-7): DAGVTQSPTHLIKTRGQQVTLRCSPKSGHDTVSWYQQALGQGPQFIFQYYEEEERQRGNFPDRFSGHQFPNYSSELNVNALLLGDSALYLCASSFKDRGLEQYFGPGTRLTVT.

The rearrangement joins TRBV5-1 to TRBJ2-1; TRBD2 matches 12 bases. Trimming cost V 3 bases and J 7 bases; bases outside gene matches: 11. From germline, CDR1 is SGHRS and CDR2 YFSETQ. This CDR3 region has 17 residues. DNA of the CDR3: TGCGCCAGCAGCTCGAGGCTAGCGGGAGGGCCGGGGAATGAGCAGTTCTTC. This gives the protein CASSSRLAGGPGNEQFF.